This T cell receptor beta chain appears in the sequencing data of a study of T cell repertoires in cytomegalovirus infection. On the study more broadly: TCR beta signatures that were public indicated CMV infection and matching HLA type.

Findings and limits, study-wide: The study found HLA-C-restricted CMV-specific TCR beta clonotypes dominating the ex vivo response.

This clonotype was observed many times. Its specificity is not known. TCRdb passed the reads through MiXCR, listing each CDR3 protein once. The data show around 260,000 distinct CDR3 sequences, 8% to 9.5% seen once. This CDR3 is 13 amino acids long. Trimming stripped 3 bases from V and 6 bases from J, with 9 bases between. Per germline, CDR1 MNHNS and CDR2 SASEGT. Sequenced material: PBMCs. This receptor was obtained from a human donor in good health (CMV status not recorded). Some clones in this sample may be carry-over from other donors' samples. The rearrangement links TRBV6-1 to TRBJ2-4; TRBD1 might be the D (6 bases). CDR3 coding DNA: TGTGCCAGCAGTGATCAACAGGGAAACATTCAGTACTTC. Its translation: CASSDQQGNIQYF.